The 18 T cell receptor beta chains reported below all come from one sample, sequenced in a study of T-cell reconstitution after alpha-beta-depleted transplantation in children. Preparing the TCRbeta library involved the use of unique molecular identifiers. TCRdb itself ran the PCR reads through MiXCR, one entry per CDR3 protein. The profile covers 200,000 to 300,000 distinct CDR3 sequences, with more than 10% appearing a single time and approximately 2.4% taken by the ten largest. The sequences come from PBMCs from the stem cell graft donor, collected from the stem cell graft. All receptors come from a human donor who donated a stem cell graft to a child with acute lymphoblastic leukemia.

This clonotype occurred many times. This chain joins TRBV27 and TRBJ2-5; TRBD2 matches 12 bases. This CDR3 comprises 16 residues. J was trimmed by 4 bases and V by 2 bases; bases with no gene match: 5. CDR1 and CDR2 (germline): MNHEY, SMNVEV (reference sequence). CDR3: CASSLTSGGPVETQYF. The CDR3 bases are TGTGCCAGCAGTTTAACTAGCGGGGGGCCAGTAGAGACCCAGTACTTC.

The table lists this clonotype with a few counts. The CDR3 nucleotides are TGCGCCAGCAGCCAAGATTACACCGTCTACGAGCAGTACTTC. Its protein is CASSQDYTVYEQYF. This chain connects TRBV4-3 to TRBJ2-7; D unresolved. The germline V gene encodes CDR1 LGHNA and CDR2 YSLEER. The V end was cut by 0 bases, the J end by 3 bases, with 9 bases between. This CDR3 comprises 14 residues.

Many counts were recorded for this clonotype. This rearrangement joins TRBV6-2 or TRBV6-3 to TRBJ2-2; 7 bases are shared with TRBD2. The CDR3 length is 13 residues. V shed 6 bases and J 5 bases; nucleotides not matched to a gene: 3. Germline V gives CDR1 MNHEY, CDR2 SVGEGT. In nucleotides, the CDR3 is TGTGCCAGCAGGACTAGCCAGACCGGGGAGCTGTTTTTT. It yields the protein CASRTSQTGELFF.

This clonotype has ten or more counts. The gene calls are TRBV27 and TRBJ2-2; D unresolved. Trimming left V 7 bases short and J 1 base short, with 13 bases between. This CDR3 is built from 15 residues. The germline V gene encodes CDR1 MNHEY and CDR2 SMNVEV (reference sequence). This CDR3 reads CASNPEGLNTGELFF. The CDR3 DNA follows: TGTGCCAGCAACCCTGAAGGGTTGAACACCGGGGAGCTGTTTTTT.

This clonotype was picked up many times. This chain joins TRBV6-5 and TRBJ1-1, with D unresolved. CDR3 size: 15 residues. CDR1 and CDR2 (germline): MNHEY, SVGAGI. V was clipped by 3 bases and J by 0 bases, with 11 bases between them. The CDR3 loop reads CASSYAPRLNTEAFF. The DNA for the CDR3 is TGTGCCAGCAGTTATGCCCCCCGGCTGAACACTGAAGCTTTCTTT.

This clonotype was recorded at least ten times. The genes are TRBV28 and TRBJ1-1; D is uncertain. Trimming removed 3 bases from V and 1 base from J, with 6 bases in between. Per germline, CDR1 MDHEN and CDR2 SYDVKM. This CDR3 region has 13 residues. The CDR3 coding sequence is TGTGCCAGCAGTTTCGGGAAGAACACTGAAGCTTTCTTT. This sequence encodes CASSFGKNTEAFF.

This clonotype was picked up many times. The chain recombines TRBV6-2 or TRBV6-3 with TRBJ2-5, with D possibly TRBD2 on 5 matching bases. The V gene's germline CDR1 is MNHEY and CDR2 SVGEGT. V dropped 6 bases and J dropped 5 bases, with 25 bases sitting between them. The CDR3 extends over 17 amino acids. The CDR3 region has the DNA TGTGCCAGCAGCCCACCCTATGGGAGTGTAAACGGCGAGACCCAGTACTTC. Translation gives CASSPPYGSVNGETQYF.

This clonotype was counted ten times or more. This sequence joins TRBV7-8 and TRBJ2-1, with 13 bases matching TRBD2. Unmatched junction bases numbered 7, after V lost 1 base and J lost 10 bases. Per the germline V gene, CDR1 is SGHVS and CDR2 is FQNEAQ. The CDR3 consists of 16 residues. The CDR3 protein is CASSLVTSGRAREQFF. CDR3 DNA sequence: TGTGCCAGCAGCTTAGTCACTAGCGGGAGGGCCAGAGAGCAGTTCTTC.

This clonotype was seen repeatedly, ten times or more. V gene TRBV5-1 combines with J gene TRBJ2-7; 14 bases are shared with TRBD2. This CDR3 has 19 amino acids. V lost 1 base to trimming and J lost 3 bases; unmatched junction nucleotides: 12. The germline gives CDR1 SGHRS, CDR2 YFSETQ. The CDR3 nucleotides are TGCGCCAGCAGCTTGCCCGGGACTAGCGGGAGAAAAGGGCTCTACGAGCAGTACTTC. Its protein product is CASSLPGTSGRKGLYEQYF.

This clonotype was found many times. The genes are TRBV5-1 and TRBJ2-5; 7 bases align to TRBD1. There are 13 residues in the CDR3. V shed 4 bases, J shed 1 base, and the junction held 1 base outside the gene matches. Germline V lookup: CDR1 SGHRS, CDR2 YFSETQ. The CDR3 here is CASSRDSQETQYF. CDR3 nucleotides: TGCGCCAGCAGCCGGGACAGCCAAGAGACCCAGTACTTC.

In this sample, this clonotype turned up many times. This chain uses TRBV20-1 with TRBJ2-5; 7 bases match TRBD2. V shed 3 bases, J shed 3 bases, and the junction held 10 bases outside the gene matches. The CDR3 is 15 amino acids. Looked up from germline, CDR1 is DFQATT and CDR2 is SNEGSKA (reference sequence). The CDR3 DNA reads as TGCAGTGCTAGTCCTAAGGGAGGGATCGAAGAGACCCAGTACTTC. It encodes CSASPKGGIEETQYF.

In this sample, this clonotype turned up a few times. This sequence joins TRBV7-8 and TRBJ2-1; TRBD1 agrees at 8 bases. The CDR3 runs 15 residues. In germline, CDR1 is SGHVS, CDR2 FQNEAQ. The V and J ends lost 4 bases and 5 bases, in that order; junction bases with no gene match: 7. This chain's CDR3 is CASSSDRVVDNEQFF. As DNA, the CDR3 is TGTGCCAGCAGCTCGGACAGGGTTGTGGACAATGAGCAGTTCTTC.

This clonotype was seen ten or more times. The chain employs TRBV12-3 or TRBV12-4 and TRBJ2-3, with a tentative D call TRBD2 (7 bases). Trimming removed 7 bases from V and 4 bases from J, with 27 bases in between. This CDR3 region has 18 residues. The CDR3 loop is CASIPGVWGGGISDTQYF. In nucleotides, the CDR3 is TGTGCCAGCATTCCAGGGGTTTGGGGGGGCGGTATCTCAGATACGCAGTATTTT.

This clonotype was detected a few times. J is TRBJ2-1 and V is TRBV28; D gene ambiguous. Between the trimmed V and J ends, which lost 2 bases and 7 bases, there was a span of 9 bases. There are 13 residues in the CDR3. Germline values: CDR1 MDHEN, CDR2 SYDVKM. CDR3 in DNA: TGTGCCAGCAGTTTAAACCAAAAGAATGAGCAGTTCTTC. Protein product: CASSLNQKNEQFF.

This clonotype was recorded many times. The chain combines TRBV15 with TRBJ2-7, with TRBD2 as a possible D gene (5 bases). V lost 0 bases to trimming and J lost 1 base, with 7 bases between them. The CDR3 extends over 14 amino acids. The V gene's germline CDR1 is LNHNV and CDR2 YYDKDF (reference sequence). This chain's CDR3 is CATSRDRGSYEQYF. The CDR3 region has the DNA TGTGCCACCAGCAGAGATCGGGGTTCCTACGAGCAGTACTTC. The full variable domain, rest sourced from reference TRBV15 and TRBJ2-7, is DAMVIQNPRYQVTQFGKPVTLSCSQTLNHNVMYWYQQKSSQAPKLLFHYYDKDFNNEADTPDNFQSRRPNTSFCFLDIRSPGLGDTAMYLCATSRDRGSYEQYFGPGTRLTVT.

This clonotype showed up many times. The chain carries TRBV29-1 and TRBJ1-2, with TRBD1 as a possible D gene (6 bases). This CDR3 is 11 amino acids long. The germline gives CDR1 SQVTM, CDR2 ANQGSEA. Trimming removed 4 bases from V and 7 bases from J, with 10 bases in between. The chain's CDR3 is CSVAQGGGYTF. CDR3 in DNA: TGCAGCGTTGCACAGGGTGGTGGCTACACCTTC.

There are a few counts of this clonotype. This rearrangement joins TRBV3-1 to TRBJ2-6; maybe TRBD1 (6 bases). The CDR3 length is 18 residues. CDR1 LGHDT and CDR2 YNNKEL come from the germline V gene (reference sequence). V was trimmed by 7 bases and J by 0 bases, leaving 19 bases between them. The CDR3 sequence: CASTNEQGISSGANVLTF. In nucleotides, the CDR3 is TGTGCCAGCACCAACGAGCAGGGGATAAGCTCTGGGGCCAACGTCCTGACTTTC. Full variable domain (missing parts from reference TRBV3-1 and TRBJ2-6): DTAVSQTPKYLVTQMGNDKSIKCEQNLGHDTMYWYKQDSKKFLKIMFSYNNKELIINETVPNRFSPKSPDKAHLNLHINSLELGDSAVYFCASTNEQGISSGANVLTFGAGSRLTVL.

There are many counts of this clonotype. This CDR3 reads CSVEGLAGGGVYNEQFF. CDR3 bases: TGCAGCGTGGAGGGACTAGCGGGAGGCGGGGTATACAATGAGCAGTTCTTC. This chain connects TRBV29-1 to TRBJ2-1; 15 nucleotides match TRBD2. Germline CDR1 reads SQVTM; CDR2 reads ANQGSEA. The CDR3 is 17 residues long. Trimming at V came to 6 bases and at J to 4 bases, leaving 10 bases not matched to a gene.